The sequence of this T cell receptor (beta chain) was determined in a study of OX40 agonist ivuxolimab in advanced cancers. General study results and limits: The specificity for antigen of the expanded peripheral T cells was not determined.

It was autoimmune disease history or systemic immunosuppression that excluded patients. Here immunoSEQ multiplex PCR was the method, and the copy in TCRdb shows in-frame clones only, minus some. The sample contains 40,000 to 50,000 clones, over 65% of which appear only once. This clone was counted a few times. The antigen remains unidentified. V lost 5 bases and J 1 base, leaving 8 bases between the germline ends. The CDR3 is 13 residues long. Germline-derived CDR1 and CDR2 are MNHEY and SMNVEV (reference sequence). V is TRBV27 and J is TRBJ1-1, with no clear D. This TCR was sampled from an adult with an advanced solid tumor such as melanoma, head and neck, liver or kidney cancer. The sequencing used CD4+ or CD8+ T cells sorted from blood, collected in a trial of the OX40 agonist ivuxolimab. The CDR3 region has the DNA TGTGCCAGCAGTACTAGCGGGAACACTGAAGCTTTCTTT. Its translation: CASSTSGNTEAFF.